The clone carrying this T cell receptor beta chain was found once. Its antigen is currently unknown. This sample is drawn from a study of T cell responses to AZD1222 COVID-19 vaccine. Data came from immunoSEQ multiplex PCR; TCRdb stores just in-frame clones and leaves some out. The table records under 30,000 clones, roughly 91% of them present only once. Germline CDR1 reads SGHVS; CDR2 reads FQNEAQ. The CDR3 runs to 15 residues. J was trimmed by 4 bases and V by 8 bases; bases with no gene match: 7. Findings of the study overall: Nearly half of unique spike-specific TCRs reportedly avoided B.1.351 and B.1.1.7 mutated regions. White British donors predominated, females outnumbered males, and clonal diversity was possibly underestimated. At 160-218 and 743-854, vaccine-associated CD4 TCRs were dominant, and they spanned spike.

Second doses were pooled across both intervals (about 4 or about 12 weeks). Sequences were derived from peripheral blood, sampled 28 days after the second AZD1222 dose. The chain has TRBV7-8 and TRBJ1-5, with TRBD1 identical over 11 bases. The receptor was isolated from an adult who received the AZD1222 COVID-19 vaccine. The CDR3: CASRPGQGVNQPQHF. Here the CDR3 DNA reads TGTGCCAGCCGACCGGGACAGGGGGTGAATCAGCCCCAGCATTTT. The variable domain in full, completed from reference TRBV7-8 and TRBJ1-5, reads GAGVSQSPRYKVAKRGQDVALRCDPISGHVSLFWYQQALGQGPEFLTYFQNEAQLDKSGLPSDRFFAERPEGSVSTLKIQRTQQEDSAVYLCASRPGQGVNQPQHFGDGTRLSIL.